A single sample gave rise to the 26 T cell receptor beta chains below, sequenced in a study of T cell changes during pregnancy in multiple sclerosis. Assay: immunoSEQ multiplex PCR; the TCRdb copy retains only in-frame clones and omits some. This table holds 65,000 to 95,000 clones, 94% found once. Sequencing was performed on peripheral blood, taken in the second trimester of pregnancy. These receptors came from a female donor in good health, enrolled as a control in a pregnancy study.

The chain uses TRBV28 and TRBJ1-5, with 8 bases that match TRBD1. V trimming: 3 bases; J trimming: 4 bases; junction bases outside the gene matches: 2. The length of the CDR3 is 14 residues. Germline assignment: CDR1 MDHEN and CDR2 SYDVKM. The CDR3 here is CASSFGQGNQPQHF. DNA of the CDR3: TGTGCCAGCAGTTTCGGACAGGGAAATCAGCCCCAGCATTTT.

The gene calls are TRBV4-2 and TRBJ2-7; TRBD2 matches 9 bases. V dropped 1 base and J dropped 6; count of bases not matched to a gene: 13. The CDR3 runs to 17 residues. Germline lookup yields CDR1 LGHNA and CDR2 YNFKEQ. Written as DNA, the CDR3 is TGTGCCAGCAGCCAAGGGTTAGCGGGAGAGATGGCTCGCGAGCAGTACTTC. It encodes CASSQGLAGEMAREQYF.

The chain couples TRBV15 to TRBJ2-7; D may be TRBD2 (6 bases). The V and J ends lost 1 base and 3 bases respectively, with 10 bases between them. Per germline, CDR1 LNHNV and CDR2 YYDKDF (reference sequence). The CDR3 runs 14 residues. The chain's CDR3 is CATSRGGASYEQYF. The CDR3 DNA reads as TGTGCCACCAGCAGAGGCGGGGCTAGCTACGAGCAGTACTTC.

This chain links TRBV19 with TRBJ2-7; TRBD2 aligns across 10 bases. The V gene end was trimmed by 2 bases and the J gene end by 3 bases; junction bases not matched to a gene: 7. The germline V gene has CDR1 LNHDA and CDR2 SQIVND (reference sequence). The CDR3 loop spans 16 amino acids. In nucleotides, the CDR3 is TGTGCCAGTAGTATACCCCTGGCTAGCGGGAGCTACGAGCAGTACTTC. Amino acids: CASSIPLASGSYEQYF.

The genes are TRBV18 and TRBJ2-1; 9 positions agree with TRBD2. The CDR3 covers 14 residues. Germline V gene lookup returns CDR1 KGHSH and CDR2 LQKENI. V trimming: 6 bases; J trimming: 4 bases; junction bases outside the gene matches: 4. CDR3: CASSASGVYNEQFF. The CDR3 nucleotides read TGTGCCAGCTCGGCTAGCGGGGTTTACAATGAGCAGTTCTTC.

This clone was seen a few times. The J gene is TRBJ2-7, the V gene TRBV19; TRBD2 might be the D (6 bases). The CDR3 totals 15 residues. CDR1 is LNHDA, CDR2 SQIVND, per germline (reference sequence). V lost 1 base and J lost 5, with 15 bases in between. The CDR3 protein is CASSIVAAGGDEQYF. For the CDR3, the DNA is TGTGCCAGTAGTATAGTCGCCGCCGGGGGAGACGAGCAGTACTTC.

The chain links TRBV28 to TRBJ1-5; 7 nucleotides line up with TRBD1. J gave up 4 bases and V 8 bases, and 5 bases lay outside the gene matches. CDR3 size: 13 residues. CDR1 is MDHEN and CDR2 is SYDVKM in the germline V gene. The CDR3 loop is CASRTGENQPQHF. Here the CDR3 DNA reads TGTGCCAGCCGCACAGGGGAGAATCAGCCCCAGCATTTT.

The table lists this clone with a few counts. The chain joins TRBV27 to TRBJ2-7; 8 bases map to TRBD1. This CDR3 comprises 14 residues. V lost 6 bases, J lost 3 bases, and 7 bases stayed unmatched. Germline V gene data show CDR1 as MNHEY and CDR2 as SMNVEV (reference sequence). The CDR3 DNA reads TGTGCCAGCAGGCTAGACAGGGGAAACTACGAGCAGTACTTC. Translated, it gives CASRLDRGNYEQYF.

This chain links TRBV27 with TRBJ2-7; 7 nucleotides match TRBD1. Germline V CDR1 and CDR2: MNHEY, SMNVEV (reference sequence). V lost 5 bases to trimming and J lost 2 bases; unmatched junction nucleotides: 12. The CDR3 loop spans 16 amino acids. CDR3: CASSPSSGTETYEQYF. CDR3 in DNA: TGTGCCAGCAGTCCAAGCTCCGGGACAGAAACCTACGAGCAGTACTTC.

The genes are TRBV6-1 and TRBJ2-7, with TRBD1 identical over 10 bases. Germline V CDR1 and CDR2: MNHNS, SASEGT. Germline trimming cut 4 bases from V and 5 bases from J; bases unmatched to any gene: 11. The CDR3 is made up of 16 amino acids. The chain's CDR3 is CASSGRTGGTPHEQYF. In DNA, the CDR3 is TGTGCCAGCAGTGGCCGGACAGGGGGGACCCCCCACGAGCAGTACTTC.

J is TRBJ1-3 and V is TRBV2; D gene uncertain. This CDR3 comprises 14 residues. CDR1 and CDR2 from the germline V gene are SNHLY and FYNNEI. The V end lost 5 bases, the J end lost 0 bases, and 8 bases lay between the germline ends. This CDR3 reads CASSPQNSGNTIYF. In DNA, the CDR3 is TGTGCCAGCAGTCCCCAAAACTCTGGAAACACCATATATTTT.

The chain employs TRBV27 and TRBJ1-2; unclear D gene. The germline gives CDR1 MNHEY, CDR2 SMNVEV (reference sequence). V was cut by 4 bases and J by 0 bases, with 9 bases left in between. The CDR3 has 14 amino acids. The CDR3 DNA reads TGTGCCAGCAGTTCGACCAGGTCTAACTATGGCTACACCTTC. The encoded protein is CASSSTRSNYGYTF.

The V and J genes are TRBV5-6 and TRBJ1-2, with unresolved D. V dropped 2 bases and J dropped 8 bases, with 10 bases sitting between them. This CDR3 spans 12 amino acids. From germline, CDR1 is SGHDT and CDR2 YYEEEE. The CDR3 nucleotides read TGTGCCAGCAGCTTATGGCAGTCGGGCTACACCTTC. As protein: CASSLWQSGYTF.

This clone came up a few times. The chain uses TRBV14 and TRBJ1-2; TRBD1 is a possible D gene (6 bases). Trimming removed 0 bases at V and 13 bases at J, with 18 bases between. The CDR3 sequence is 14 residues long. CDR1 is SGHDN, CDR2 FVKESK, per germline. The CDR3 sequence: CASSQDLRQVGGTF. The CDR3, as DNA: TGTGCCAGCAGCCAAGATCTGAGACAGGTCGGCGGCACCTTC.

V is TRBV28 and J is TRBJ2-7, with a weak D call TRBD2 (6 bases). V lost 10 bases to trimming and J lost 2 bases, with 15 bases between them. The CDR3 extends over 13 amino acids. Germline loops: CDR1 MDHEN, CDR2 SYDVKM. CDR3 in amino acids: CATLGGDAYEQYF. As DNA, the CDR3 is TGTGCCACCCTCGGGGGAGACGCCTACGAGCAGTACTTC.

This CDR3 reads CTSSQSGLALYNEQFF. The CDR3 DNA sequence: TGCACCAGCAGCCAATCGGGACTAGCGCTTTACAATGAGCAGTTCTTC. This chain joins TRBV1 and TRBJ2-1; the listed D gene, TRBD2, was not tested against the DNA. TRBV1 is noted as a pseudogene. This CDR3 has 16 residues.

The chain employs TRBV7-6 and TRBJ2-7; possible D gene TRBD2, 6 bases. The germline CDR1 and CDR2 sequences are SGHVS and FNYEAQ. Trimming stripped 5 bases from V and 2 bases from J, with 13 bases between. CDR3 length equals 14 residues. The CDR3 protein is CASSLTREAYEQYF. The CDR3 DNA reads TGTGCCAGCAGCCTAACTAGGGAGGCCTACGAGCAGTACTTC.

This clone has only one observation. The genes are TRBV5-1 and TRBJ1-1, with TRBD1 matching over 7 bases. With V trimmed by 1 base and J by 5 bases, 8 bases remained unmatched. Germline values: CDR1 SGHRS, CDR2 YFSETQ. The CDR3 contains 15 residues. The CDR3, as DNA: TGCGCCAGCAGCTTGAGTGAAGGGGGCGCTACTGAAGCTTTCTTT. Translating it yields CASSLSEGGATEAFF.

In its sample, this clone was seen once. The chain is built from TRBV5-1 and TRBJ2-2; D ambiguous. This CDR3 is 14 amino acids long. Germline CDR1 SGHRS, CDR2 YFSETQ. Trimming removed 2 bases from V and 0 bases from J, with 5 bases in between. The CDR3: CASSLSTNTGELFF. CDR3 sequence (DNA): TGCGCCAGCAGCTTATCTACGAACACCGGGGAGCTGTTTTTT.

V is TRBV11-2 and J is TRBJ2-3, with no clear D. This CDR3 has 15 amino acids. The ends were cut back, 5 bases at V and 2 bases at J, with 14 bases in the middle. Germline V CDR1 and CDR2: SGHAT, FQNNGV. The CDR3 loop is CASSPIPDDTDTQYF. CDR3 sequence (DNA): TGTGCCAGCAGCCCTATCCCCGATGACACAGATACGCAGTATTTT. The full variable domain, with the rest looked up from reference TRBV11-2 and TRBJ2-3, is EAGVAQSPRYKIIEKRQSVAFWCNPISGHATLYWYQQILGQGPKLLIQFQNNGVVDDSQLPKDRFSAERLKGVDSTLKIQPAKLEDSAVYLCASSPIPDDTDTQYFGPGTRLTVL.

This clone was counted a single time. The chain couples TRBV18 to TRBJ1-4; TRBD1 might be the D (6 bases). V was pared by 5 bases and J by 6 bases, with 16 bases between. The CDR3 length is 15 residues. Per germline, CDR1 KGHSH and CDR2 LQKENI. The CDR3 region has the DNA TGTGCCAGCTCAGCCCTACAGGGCCTCGATGAAAAACTGTTTTTT. Translating it yields CASSALQGLDEKLFF.

The chain has TRBV7-9 and TRBJ2-1; TRBD2 is a possible D gene (6 bases). Germline CDR1 SEHNR, CDR2 FQNEAQ (reference sequence). The CDR3 has 16 residues. V was pared by 2 bases and J by 5 bases, with 16 bases between. The CDR3 is CASSLLPGLPNNEQFF. CDR3 in DNA: TGTGCCAGCAGCTTACTACCGGGACTGCCTAACAATGAGCAGTTCTTC. Complete variable domain (other parts from reference TRBV7-9 and TRBJ2-1): DTGVSQNPRHKITKRGQNVTFRCDPISEHNRLYWYRQTLGQGPEFLTYFQNEAQLEKSRLLSDRFSAERPKGSFSTLEIQRTEQGDSAMYLCASSLLPGLPNNEQFFGPGTRLTVL.

V usage is TRBV18 and J usage is TRBJ2-3, with D perhaps matching TRBD2 (6 bases). Germline loops: CDR1 KGHSH, CDR2 LQKENI. V was pared by 3 bases and J by 5 bases, with 15 bases between. The CDR3 extends over 15 amino acids. The CDR3 DNA follows: TGTGCCAGCTCACCGGGGACTGCTCCGGGAGATACGCAGTATTTT. It translates to CASSPGTAPGDTQYF.

The CDR3 reads CASSIDIRGSYGYTF. CDR3 nucleotides: TGTGCCAGTAGTATAGATATCAGGGGTTCCTATGGCTACACCTTC. The chain combines TRBV19 with TRBJ1-2, with TRBD1 as a possible D gene (6 bases). CDR1 LNHDA and CDR2 SQIVND come from the germline V gene (reference sequence). The V and J ends lost 0 bases and 4 bases respectively, with 12 bases between them. This CDR3 is built from 15 residues.

The rearrangement uses TRBV4-2 and TRBJ1-4; weak D call: TRBD1 (5 bases). The CDR3 length is 18 residues. Germline CDR1 is LGHNA and CDR2 is YNFKEQ. V lost 8 bases and J 0 bases, leaving 22 bases between the germline ends. CDR3 sequence (DNA): TGTGCCAGCGGACGTGGGGCCTCGGAAACTGCAACTAATGAAAAACTGTTTTTT. Translating gives CASGRGASETATNEKLFF.

The V gene is TRBV4-1, the J gene TRBJ1-2; 8 positions agree with TRBD1. The V gene's germline CDR1 is MGHRA and CDR2 YSYEKL. The CDR3 loop spans 15 amino acids. V gave up 3 bases and J gave up 6 bases; unmatched junction bases: 9. The DNA of the CDR3 is TGCGCCAGCAGCCATATTTCAGGGGGCTTGGATGGCTACACCTTC. It yields the protein CASSHISGGLDGYTF.